These T cell receptor beta chains were read from a single sample in a study of T-cell reconstitution after alpha-beta-depleted transplantation in children. TCRdb processed the PCR reads anew with MiXCR; each CDR3 protein has one entry. The sample has 530,000 or so distinct CDR3 sequences, over 25% seen once. Material: PBMCs, obtained before TCRalphabeta/CD19-depleted stem cell transplant. These receptor sequences come from a boy less than two years old with Wiskott-Aldrich syndrome, due to receive a stem cell transplant. Each CDR3 is given with its conserved first and last residue. The D gene is left open where the match is weak. The size field is filled for only some rows; it gives once, few, many or a size class.

j_gene: TRBJ2-7
d_gene: .
v_gene: TRBV12-3/TRBV12-4
abundance: few
CDR3aa: CASRSTVHEQYF
CDR3nt: TGTGCCAGCAGGAGTACCGTCCACGAGCAGTACTTC

j_gene: TRBJ2-3
d_gene: .
v_gene: TRBV7-3
abundance: few
CDR3aa: CASSLSPSGTQYF
CDR3nt: TGTGCCAGCAGCTTGAGCCCTTCGGGAACGCAGTATTTT

j_gene: TRBJ2-1
d_gene: TRBD2
v_gene: TRBV13
abundance: few
CDR3aa: CASSAREGPYNEQFF
CDR3nt: TGTGCCAGCAGCGCGCGGGAGGGCCCCTACAATGAGCAGTTCTTC

j_gene: TRBJ1-5
d_gene: TRBD1
v_gene: TRBV19
abundance: few
CDR3aa: CASRHRDRGHGQPQHF
CDR3nt: TGTGCCAGTAGGCACCGGGACAGGGGGCATGGTCAGCCCCAGCATTTT

j_gene: TRBJ1-5
d_gene: .
v_gene: TRBV6-1
abundance: few
CDR3aa: CASSSGDQPQHF
CDR3nt: TGTGCCAGCAGTTCAGGGGATCAGCCCCAGCATTTT

j_gene: TRBJ2-2
d_gene: .
v_gene: TRBV12-3/TRBV12-4
abundance: few
CDR3aa: CASSPWRTGELFF
CDR3nt: TGTGCCAGCAGCCCCTGGAGGACCGGGGAGCTGTTTTTT

j_gene: TRBJ2-3
d_gene: .
v_gene: TRBV29-1
abundance: many
CDR3aa: CSVVIVADTQYF
CDR3nt: TGCAGCGTTGTAATAGTTGCGGATACGCAGTATTTT

j_gene: TRBJ1-2
d_gene: .
v_gene: TRBV5-1
abundance: once
CDR3aa: CASSLGPTENYGYTF
CDR3nt: TGCGCCAGCAGCTTGGGCCCCACAGAGAACTATGGCTACACCTTC

j_gene: TRBJ2-7
d_gene: .
v_gene: TRBV28
abundance: few
CDR3aa: CASSLEGRFYEQYF
CDR3nt: TGTGCCAGCAGTTTAGAGGGGAGGTTCTACGAGCAGTACTTC

j_gene: TRBJ2-1
d_gene: .
v_gene: TRBV5-1
abundance: .
CDR3aa: CASSHPNRLGNEQFF
CDR3nt: TGCGCCAGCAGCCACCCGAACCGGCTTGGCAATGAGCAGTTCTTC

j_gene: TRBJ2-5
d_gene: TRBD1
v_gene: TRBV20-1
abundance: .
CDR3aa: CSALPRTGEETQYF
CDR3nt: TGCAGTGCCCTCCCTAGGACAGGGGAAGAGACCCAGTACTTC

j_gene: TRBJ2-2
d_gene: TRBD2
v_gene: TRBV30
abundance: .
CDR3aa: CAWKILAGTGTGELFF
CDR3nt: TGTGCCTGGAAAATCCTAGCGGGTACGGGCACCGGGGAGCTGTTTTTT

j_gene: TRBJ1-5
d_gene: .
v_gene: TRBV6-1
abundance: few
CDR3aa: CAASARVRGQPQHF
CDR3nt: TGTGCCGCGTCAGCCAGGGTAAGGGGACAGCCCCAGCATTTT

j_gene: TRBJ2-3
d_gene: .
v_gene: TRBV7-2
abundance: few
CDR3aa: CASSKRQSDTQYF
CDR3nt: TGTGCCAGCAGCAAAAGACAGTCAGATACGCAGTATTTT

j_gene: TRBJ2-3
d_gene: TRBD2
v_gene: TRBV5-5
abundance: .
CDR3aa: CASRLTSGRLTDTQYF
CDR3nt: TGTGCCAGCAGGCTCACTAGCGGGAGACTCACAGATACGCAGTATTTT

j_gene: TRBJ2-7
d_gene: TRBD2
v_gene: TRBV6-1
abundance: few
CDR3aa: CASSLLAGVLYEQYF
CDR3nt: TGTGCCAGCAGCCTACTAGCGGGAGTCTTATACGAGCAGTACTTC

j_gene: TRBJ2-5
d_gene: TRBD2
v_gene: TRBV5-6
abundance: .
CDR3aa: CASSSNLAGEETQYF
CDR3nt: TGTGCCAGCAGCTCAAACCTAGCGGGAGAAGAGACCCAGTACTTC

j_gene: TRBJ2-1
d_gene: .
v_gene: TRBV5-1
abundance: .
CDR3aa: CASSQEVSSYNEQFF
CDR3nt: TGCGCCAGCAGTCAGGAAGTTTCATCCTACAATGAGCAGTTCTTC

j_gene: TRBJ2-3
d_gene: .
v_gene: TRBV24-1
abundance: .
CDR3aa: CATSATSPDTQYF
CDR3nt: TGTGCCACCAGTGCCACTTCCCCAGATACGCAGTATTTT

j_gene: TRBJ2-7
d_gene: .
v_gene: TRBV5-1
abundance: few
CDR3aa: CASSLVTGRLAYEQYF
CDR3nt: TGCGCCAGCAGCTTGGTTACAGGGAGATTGGCCTACGAGCAGTACTTC

j_gene: TRBJ2-1
d_gene: TRBD2
v_gene: TRBV9
abundance: few
CDR3aa: CASSSPLGEGHVSNEQFF
CDR3nt: TGTGCCAGCAGCTCCCCTTTGGGGGAGGGCCACGTTAGCAATGAGCAGTTCTTC

j_gene: TRBJ2-7
d_gene: TRBD2
v_gene: TRBV10-3
abundance: few
CDR3aa: CAISERIAGGLGSEQYF
CDR3nt: TGTGCCATCAGTGAACGGATAGCGGGAGGGCTAGGCAGCGAGCAGTACTTC

j_gene: TRBJ2-5
d_gene: .
v_gene: TRBV5-1
abundance: few
CDR3aa: CASSLAWASQETQYF
CDR3nt: TGCGCCAGCAGCTTGGCTTGGGCCAGCCAAGAGACCCAGTACTTC

j_gene: TRBJ2-1
d_gene: TRBD2
v_gene: TRBV10-3
abundance: many
CDR3aa: CAISVLAGGARNEQFF
CDR3nt: TGTGCCATCAGTGTTCTAGCGGGAGGGGCGCGGAATGAGCAGTTCTTC

j_gene: TRBJ2-4
d_gene: .
v_gene: TRBV28
abundance: .
CDR3aa: CAIQGGAKNIQYF
CDR3nt: TGTGCCATACAAGGGGGAGCCAAAAACATTCAGTACTTC

j_gene: TRBJ2-7
d_gene: .
v_gene: TRBV2
abundance: few
CDR3aa: CASIFSGHSYEQYF
CDR3nt: TGTGCCAGCATATTCAGCGGGCACTCCTACGAGCAGTACTTC

j_gene: TRBJ2-7
d_gene: .
v_gene: TRBV11-2
abundance: few
CDR3aa: CASSPRTRSEQYF
CDR3nt: TGTGCCAGCAGCCCACGTACTAGATCCGAGCAGTACTTC

j_gene: TRBJ2-2
d_gene: TRBD2
v_gene: TRBV6-1
abundance: few
CDR3aa: CASRGLAGWTGELFF
CDR3nt: TGTGCCAGCAGGGGACTAGCGGGATGGACCGGGGAGCTGTTTTTT

j_gene: TRBJ1-2
d_gene: .
v_gene: TRBV20-1
abundance: .
CDR3aa: CSARDSRGFDGYTF
CDR3nt: TGCAGTGCTAGAGATTCGAGGGGTTTTGATGGCTACACCTTC